These T cell receptor beta chains were read from a single sample in a study of blood T cell repertoires in COVID-19. Produced via immunoSEQ multiplex PCR; TCRdb's table is partial and in-frame only. This table holds 300,000 to 400,000 clones, about 93% found once. The sequenced sample consisted of peripheral blood. Every receptor here comes from a woman aged 18-29 years who had recovered from COVID-19. Each CDR3 is given with its conserved first and last residue. The D gene is left open where the match is weak. Some rows have no size entry. The others give once, few or many, or a class for an expanded clone.

abundance	v_gene	d_gene	j_gene	CDR3nt	CDR3aa
-	TRBV6-5	TRBD1	TRBJ1-3	TGTGCCAGCAGTTACGTGACAGGGGTTGGAAACACCATATATTTT	CASSYVTGVGNTIYF
once	TRBV5-1	TRBD2	TRBJ2-5	TGCGCCAGCAGAGTGTTAAGGCGGCCTAGCGGGGCCGAGACCCAGTACTTC	CASRVLRRPSGAETQYF
once	TRBV4-1	-	TRBJ1-1	TGCGCCAGCAGCCAAGAGAACCGGGACACCACTGAAGCTTTCTTT	CASSQENRDTTEAFF
-	TRBV9	-	TRBJ1-2	TGTGCCAGCAGCGTAGCGGTCACAGGAGAGAACTATGGCTACACCTTC	CASSVAVTGENYGYTF
-	TRBV27	TRBD2	TRBJ2-3	TGTGCCAGCAAAGGGACTAGTTCGACAGATACGCAGTATTTT	CASKGTSSTDTQYF
-	TRBV4-3	-	TRBJ2-5	TGCGCCAGCAGCCAAGATTCCAGGGGATGGGAGACCCAGTACTTC	CASSQDSRGWETQYF
-	TRBV6-2/TRBV6-3	TRBD1	TRBJ1-2	TGTGCCAGCAGTGACACAGGGGACTATGGCTACACCTTC	CASSDTGDYGYTF
-	TRBV2	TRBD2	TRBJ2-1	TGTGCCAGCACTCCGGGACTAGCGGGAGGGGCGCTTCCTGAGCAGTTCTTC	CASTPGLAGGALPEQFF
-	TRBV6-2/TRBV6-3	TRBD1	TRBJ2-3	TGTGCCAGCAGCAAGGACAGGGGACGCTTTCTGGATACGCAGTATTTT	CASSKDRGRFLDTQYF
-	TRBV5-1	TRBD2	TRBJ2-1	TGCGCCAGCAGCTTCGGACTAGCGGGAGGGTCCTACAATGAGCAGTTCTTC	CASSFGLAGGSYNEQFF
-	TRBV11-2	TRBD1	TRBJ2-2	TGTGCCAGCAGCTTCAGGGGGCGAGGGGAGCTGTTTTTT	CASSFRGRGELFF
-	TRBV11-2	-	TRBJ1-1	TGTGCCAGCAGCTTAGAGGGGGGAAACACTGAAGCTTTCTTT	CASSLEGGNTEAFF
-	TRBV7-2	TRBD2	TRBJ2-5	TGTGCCAGCAGCTTAGGCTCTAGCGGGAGATCAGAGACCCAGTACTTC	CASSLGSSGRSETQYF
-	TRBV12-5	-	TRBJ1-2	TGTGCTAGTGGTTTAGGCCCCAGGCTGAACTATGGCTACACCTTC	CASGLGPRLNYGYTF